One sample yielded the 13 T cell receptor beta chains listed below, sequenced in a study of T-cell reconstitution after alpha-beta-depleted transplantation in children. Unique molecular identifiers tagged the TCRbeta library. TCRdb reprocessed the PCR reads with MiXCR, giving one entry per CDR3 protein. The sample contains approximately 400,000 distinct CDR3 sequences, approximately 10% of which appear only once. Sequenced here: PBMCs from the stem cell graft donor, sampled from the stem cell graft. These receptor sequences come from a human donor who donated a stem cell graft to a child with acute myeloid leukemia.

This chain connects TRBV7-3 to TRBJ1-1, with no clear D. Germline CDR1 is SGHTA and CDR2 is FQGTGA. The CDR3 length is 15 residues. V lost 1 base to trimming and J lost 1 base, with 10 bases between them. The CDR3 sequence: CASSLSGYRNTEAFF. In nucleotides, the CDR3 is TGTGCCAGCAGCTTAAGCGGGTATCGGAACACTGAAGCTTTCTTT.

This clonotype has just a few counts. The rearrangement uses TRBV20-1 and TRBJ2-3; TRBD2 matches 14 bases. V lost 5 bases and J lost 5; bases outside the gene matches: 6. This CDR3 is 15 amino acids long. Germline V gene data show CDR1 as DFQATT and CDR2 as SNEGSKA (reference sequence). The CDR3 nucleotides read TGCAGTGCTCTGGGACTAGCGGGAGTTGGAGATACGCAGTATTTT. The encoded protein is CSALGLAGVGDTQYF.

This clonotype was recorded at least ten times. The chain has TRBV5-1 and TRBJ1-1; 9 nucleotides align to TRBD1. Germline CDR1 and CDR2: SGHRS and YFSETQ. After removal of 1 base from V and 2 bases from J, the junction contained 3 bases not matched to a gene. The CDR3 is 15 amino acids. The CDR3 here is CASSLRTGANTEAFF. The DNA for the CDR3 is TGCGCCAGCAGCTTGCGGACAGGGGCTAACACTGAAGCTTTCTTT.

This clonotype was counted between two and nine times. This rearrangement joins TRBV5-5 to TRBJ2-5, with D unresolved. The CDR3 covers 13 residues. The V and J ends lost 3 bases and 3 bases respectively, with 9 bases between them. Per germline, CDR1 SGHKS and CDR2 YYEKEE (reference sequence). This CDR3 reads CASSSPMEETQYF. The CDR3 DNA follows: TGTGCCAGCAGCTCCCCGATGGAAGAGACCCAGTACTTC.

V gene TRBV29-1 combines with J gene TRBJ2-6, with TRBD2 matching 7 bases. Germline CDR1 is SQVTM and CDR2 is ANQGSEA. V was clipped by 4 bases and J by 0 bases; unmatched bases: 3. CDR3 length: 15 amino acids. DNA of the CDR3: TGCAGCGTTGTGGGCGGGAGCTCTGGGGCCAACGTCCTGACTTTC. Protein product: CSVVGGSSGANVLTF. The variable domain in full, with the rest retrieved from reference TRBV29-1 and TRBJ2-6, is SAVISQKPSRDICQRGTSLTIQCQVDSQVTMMFWYRQQPGQSLTLIATANQGSEATYESGFVIDKFPISRPNLTFSTLTVSNMSPEDSSIYLCSVVGGSSGANVLTFGAGSRLTVL.

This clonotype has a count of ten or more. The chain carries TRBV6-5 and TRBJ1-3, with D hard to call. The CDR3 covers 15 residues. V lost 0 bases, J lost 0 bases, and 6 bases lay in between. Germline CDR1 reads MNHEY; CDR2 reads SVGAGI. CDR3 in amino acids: CASSYSGISGNTIYF. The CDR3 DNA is TGTGCCAGCAGTTACTCAGGGATCTCTGGAAACACCATATATTTT.

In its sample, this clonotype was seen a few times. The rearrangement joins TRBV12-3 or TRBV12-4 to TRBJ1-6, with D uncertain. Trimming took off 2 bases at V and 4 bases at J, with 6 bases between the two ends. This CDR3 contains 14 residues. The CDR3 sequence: CASSLLGYNSPLHF. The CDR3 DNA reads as TGTGCCAGCAGTTTACTGGGTTATAATTCACCCCTCCACTTT.

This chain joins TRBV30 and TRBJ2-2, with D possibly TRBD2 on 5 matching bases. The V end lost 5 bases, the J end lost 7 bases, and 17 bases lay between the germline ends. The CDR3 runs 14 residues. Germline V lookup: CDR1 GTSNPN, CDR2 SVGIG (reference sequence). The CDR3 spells CAWGPGGSDGELFF. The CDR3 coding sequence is TGTGCCTGGGGCCCTGGCGGGTCTGACGGGGAGCTGTTTTTT.

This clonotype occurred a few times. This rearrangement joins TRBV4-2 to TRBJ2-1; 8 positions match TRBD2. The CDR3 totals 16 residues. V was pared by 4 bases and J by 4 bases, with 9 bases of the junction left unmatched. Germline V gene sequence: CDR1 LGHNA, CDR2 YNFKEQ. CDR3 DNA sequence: TGTGCCAGCAGCCTCAAACTAGCGGAGACGTACAATGAGCAGTTCTTC. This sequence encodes CASSLKLAETYNEQFF.

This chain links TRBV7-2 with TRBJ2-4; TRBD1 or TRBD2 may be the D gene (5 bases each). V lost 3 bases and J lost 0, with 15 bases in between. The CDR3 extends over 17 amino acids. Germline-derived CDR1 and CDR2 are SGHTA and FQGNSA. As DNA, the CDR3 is TGTGCCAGCAGCTTCGGGAACCATGGGACAGCCAAAAACATTCAGTACTTC. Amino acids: CASSFGNHGTAKNIQYF.

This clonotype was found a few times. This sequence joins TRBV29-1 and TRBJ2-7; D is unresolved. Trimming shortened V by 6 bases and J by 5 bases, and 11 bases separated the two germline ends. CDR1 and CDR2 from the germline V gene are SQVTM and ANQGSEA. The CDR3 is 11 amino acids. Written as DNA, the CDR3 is TGCAGCGTCTCTGTCCGGCACGAGCAGTACTTC. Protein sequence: CSVSVRHEQYF.

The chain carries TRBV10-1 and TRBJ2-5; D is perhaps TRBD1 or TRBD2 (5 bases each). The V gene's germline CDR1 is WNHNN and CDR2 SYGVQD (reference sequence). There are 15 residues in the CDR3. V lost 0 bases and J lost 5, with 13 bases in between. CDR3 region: CASSESPTGPETQYF. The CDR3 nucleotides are TGCGCCAGCAGTGAGTCCCCGACGGGGCCCGAGACCCAGTACTTC.

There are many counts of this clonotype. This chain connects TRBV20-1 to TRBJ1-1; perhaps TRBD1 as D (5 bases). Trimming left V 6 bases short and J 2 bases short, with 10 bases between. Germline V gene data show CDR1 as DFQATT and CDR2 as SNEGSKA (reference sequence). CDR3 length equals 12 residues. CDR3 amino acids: CSAPQGNTEAFF. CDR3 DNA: TGCAGTGCCCCCCAGGGTAACACTGAAGCTTTCTTT.